A single sample gave rise to the 5 T cell receptor beta chains below, sequenced in a study of patients and donors after allogeneic stem cell transplantation. TCRdb reprocessed the RT-PCR reads via MiXCR and lists one record per CDR3 protein. This table holds some 960,000 distinct CDR3 sequences, about a sixth found once. Sequenced: blood, either unsorted or a sorted T cell fraction (not recorded which). The receptors here all came from a human donor who was either an allogeneic HSCT recipient or a stem cell or donor lymphocyte infusion donor (not recorded which). It is not recorded whose cells these are; they may come from a transplant donor.

This clonotype was seen a few times. The chain employs TRBV20-1 and TRBJ1-2; no clear D gene. The CDR3 is 12 residues long. Germline CDR1 DFQATT, CDR2 SNEGSKA (reference sequence). Trimming pared 0 bases from V and 7 bases from J, leaving 9 bases between. CDR3 DNA: TGCAGTGCTAGAGATGAGGATGGTGGCTACACCTTC. This translates into CSARDEDGGYTF.

The chain combines TRBV5-1 with TRBJ1-1; no clear D gene. The CDR3 has 16 amino acids. The germline CDR1 and CDR2 sequences are SGHRS and YFSETQ. Trimming removed 2 bases from V and 1 base from J, with 15 bases in between. Here the CDR3 reads CASSFRPDWGNTEAFF. CDR3 DNA sequence: TGCGCCAGCAGCTTTCGGCCGGACTGGGGGAACACTGAAGCTTTCTTT.

The chain recombines TRBV20-1 with TRBJ2-1; no reliable D call. Trimming cost V 7 bases and J 7 bases, with 8 bases left between them. This CDR3 is built from 10 residues. From germline, CDR1 is DFQATT and CDR2 SNEGSKA (reference sequence). This CDR3 is CSVRSNEQFF. The CDR3 DNA follows: TGCAGTGTCAGGAGTAATGAGCAGTTCTTC.

The gene calls are TRBV6-1 and TRBJ1-4; 10 bases agree with TRBD1. The CDR3 has 17 amino acids. Unmatched junction bases numbered 14, after V lost 5 bases and J lost 8 bases. Germline CDR1 MNHNS, CDR2 SASEGT. The CDR3: CASSRRGTGDSGEKLFF. The CDR3 bases are TGTGCCAGCAGTCGCCGAGGGACAGGGGACTCCGGAGAAAAACTGTTTTTT.

The rearrangement links TRBV11-2 to TRBJ2-1, with 7 bases fitting TRBD2. Germline V CDR1 and CDR2: SGHAT, FQNNGV. V was clipped by 1 base and J by 1 base; unmatched bases: 16. This CDR3 is 20 amino acids long. The CDR3 nucleotides read TGTGCCAGCAGCTTAGGGGGTCGGGGGGTATCACTCTATTCCTACAATGAGCAGTTCTTC. Protein product: CASSLGGRGVSLYSYNEQFF.